The subject of this entry is one T cell receptor beta chain. Only in-frame clones appear in the TCRdb table, and some are missing; sequencing was by immunoSEQ multiplex PCR. The sample carries 85,000 to 95,000 clones, more than 75% recorded once. These data are taken from a study of control samples from healthy donors and cancer patients. V lost 4 bases and J lost 3, with 18 bases in between. CDR1 SGHNT and CDR2 YYREEE come from the germline V gene (reference sequence). This CDR3 spans 16 amino acids. The source material was blood. The chain is built from TRBV5-4 and TRBJ2-3, with D maybe TRBD2 (6 bases). This clonotype was obtained from a woman aged 55-75 years in good health. CDR3 region: CASSRGRVRGTDTQYF. Written as DNA, the CDR3 is TGTGCCAGCAGCCGTGGCCGGGTCCGGGGGACAGATACGCAGTATTTT.